This T cell receptor (beta chain) is drawn from a study of PD-1 blockade in classical Hodgkin lymphoma. About the research overall: The study gave patients nivolumab 3 mg/kg intravenously every 2 weeks.

This CDR3 spans 16 amino acids. Trimming removed 3 bases from V and 6 bases from J, with 17 bases in between. Germline CDR1 LNHDA, CDR2 SQIVND (reference sequence). Time point indicated: cycle 4 day 1 (C4D1), after 6 weeks of nivolumab. Exposure to brentuximab vedotin varied, and each patient had relapsed following autologous stem cell transplantation. A remark on this clone: No antigen is known for it.

Assay used: immunoSEQ multiplex PCR; TCRdb lists only in-frame clones, some missing. The sample includes tens of thousands of clones, about 85% of them seen just once. Study results and caveats: Patients who began taking nivolumab under 1 year after ASCT were left out. Those achieving complete response showed baseline diversity like newly diagnosed patients.

The TCR originated in a human donor with classical Hodgkin lymphoma. The sample here was peripheral blood mononuclear cells (PBMCs), taken before the fourth cycle of nivolumab. The V call is TRBV19, the J call TRBJ2-2; D is ambiguous. The CDR3 region is CASSIWPLRGAGELFF. The CDR3 DNA reads TGTGCCAGTAGTATTTGGCCTCTTCGTGGGGCCGGGGAGCTGTTTTTT.